The text below deals with one T cell receptor (beta chain). J lost 7 bases, V lost 0 bases, and 5 bases had no gene match. This CDR3 contains 15 residues. Germline-derived CDR1 and CDR2 are LNHDA and SQIVND (reference sequence). The entry originates in a study of cytomegalovirus exposure and HLA in healthy donors. A multiplex PCR was run with 60 Vbeta primers and 13 Jbeta primers. TCRdb keeps only in-frame clones here, not all; method: immunoSEQ multiplex PCR. This sample has around 150,000 clones, with about 79% found just once. This chain uses TRBV19 with TRBJ2-1; 8 bases match TRBD1. The TCR was taken from a man aged 45 to 65 in good health and CMV-seropositive. The sample taken for sequencing was PBMCs. The CDR3, as DNA: TGTGCCAGTAGTATAGAGGGGACAGGCAGAAATGAGCAGTTCTTC. Amino acids: CASSIEGTGRNEQFF.